Included here is one TCR beta chain sequence, with context. Its antigen is still unknown. V was clipped by 3 bases and J by 5 bases; unmatched bases: 3. This CDR3 comprises 15 residues. Germline assignment: CDR1 KGHSH and CDR2 LQKENI. The PCR was carried out with 60 Vbeta primers and 13 Jbeta primers. Method: immunoSEQ multiplex PCR; TCRdb's copy keeps in-frame clones and lacks some. This sample has about 150,000 clones, with roughly three quarters found just once. This record belongs to a study of cytomegalovirus exposure and HLA in healthy donors. Points from the study as a whole: Some V segments, including TRBV6-2 and TRBV6-3, were excluded as indistinguishable.

The TCR was taken from a man aged 30 to 39 in good health and CMV-seropositive. The chain couples TRBV18 to TRBJ1-5, with 11 bases identical to TRBD1. Source material: PBMCs. This CDR3 is CASSPGTGGHQPQHF. The CDR3 DNA follows: TGTGCCAGCTCACCCGGGACAGGGGGGCATCAGCCCCAGCATTTT. Full variable domain (remainder filled in from reference TRBV18 and TRBJ1-5): NAGVMQNPRHLVRRRGQEARLRCSPMKGHSHVYWYRQLPEEGLKFMVYLQKENIIDESGMPKERFSAEFPKEGPSILRIQQVVRGDSAAYFCASSPGTGGHQPQHFGDGTRLSIL.